The 17 T cell receptor beta chains in this list originate from one sample, sequenced in a study of monozygotic twins with inflammatory bowel disease. Following a re-call of the 5' RACE reads, TCRdb has one entry per CDR3 protein and lacks DNA. This sample contains 330,000 or so distinct CDR3 sequences. The sample comprised blood. The receptors here all came from a human donor with ulcerative colitis or Crohn's disease, or a healthy co-twin of an affected twin (not recorded which).

The rearrangement uses TRBV20-1 and TRBJ2-7; the D call from TCRdb, TRBD2, cannot be confirmed without DNA. This CDR3 is built from 16 residues. Per the germline V gene, CDR1 is DFQATT and CDR2 is SNEGSKA (reference sequence). The CDR3 reads CSARVTRPLGSYEQYF.

V usage is TRBV5-1 and J usage is TRBJ2-7; TCRdb designates TRBD1, a call that cannot be tested without DNA. Germline V lookup: CDR1 SGHRS, CDR2 YFSETQ. This CDR3 is built from 13 residues. This CDR3 is CASSRDRQYEQYF. Full variable domain (outside the CDR3, taken from reference TRBV5-1 and TRBJ2-7): KAGVTQTPRYLIKTRGQQVTLSCSPISGHRSVSWYQQTPGQGLQFLFEYFSETQRNKGNFPGRFSGRQFSNSRSEMNVSTLELGDSALYLCASSRDRQYEQYFGPGTRLTVT.

V and J are TRBV29-1 and TRBJ2-7; lacking DNA, the TRBD1 call made by TCRdb goes unchecked. The germline gives CDR1 SQVTM, CDR2 ANQGSEA. CDR3 length equals 12 residues. CDR3 sequence reads: CSVAQGAYEQYF.

The genes are TRBV10-3 and TRBJ2-5; TCRdb's D call, TRBD2, is unchecked because there is no DNA. The CDR3 length is 16 residues. Looked up from germline, CDR1 is ENHRY and CDR2 is SYGVKD. The CDR3 sequence is CAISGLAARSPKTQYF.

The chain couples TRBV3-1 to TRBJ2-1; the D call of TRBD2 rests on TCRdb alone, since no DNA is present to check it. Per the germline V gene, CDR1 is LGHDT and CDR2 is YNNKEL (reference sequence). The CDR3 extends over 15 amino acids. The CDR3 sequence: CASSLSGGASGEQFF.

The rearrangement links TRBV5-1 to TRBJ2-5. Germline V CDR1 and CDR2: SGHRS, YFSETQ. This CDR3 is 13 amino acids long. The CDR3 loop is CASTYQGPETQYF.

This chain joins TRBV9 and TRBJ2-1. The CDR3 runs to 15 residues. Germline CDR1 SGDLS, CDR2 YYNGEE. CDR3: CANSAWGNSYNEQFF.

The gene calls are TRBV4-1 and TRBJ2-3; the TCRdb call, TRBD2, lacks DNA for checking. This CDR3 region has 15 residues. From germline, CDR1 is MGHRA and CDR2 YSYEKL. The CDR3 spells CASSQGAGGPDTQYF.

This chain joins TRBV20-1 and TRBJ2-7. Germline V gene sequence: CDR1 DFQATT, CDR2 SNEGSKA (reference sequence). The CDR3 runs 14 residues. The CDR3 region is CSASRSGARYEQYF.

The rearrangement links TRBV5-1 to TRBJ2-1; absent DNA, TCRdb's TRBD1 call cannot be checked. The CDR3 is made up of 15 amino acids. Germline values: CDR1 SGHRS, CDR2 YFSETQ. CDR3 in amino acids: CASSEPGQGKTEQFF.

The CDR3 reads CASSFGVPTDTQYF. V gene TRBV5-1 combines with J gene TRBJ2-3. CDR1 SGHRS and CDR2 YFSETQ come from the germline V gene. The CDR3 consists of 14 residues.

This chain connects TRBV28 to TRBJ1-4; TCRdb's D call, TRBD1, is unchecked because there is no DNA. This CDR3 contains 16 residues. Germline CDR1 and CDR2: MDHEN and SYDVKM. This CDR3 is CASSHHTGQGNEKLFF.

This sequence joins TRBV12-3 or TRBV12-4 and TRBJ1-2; lacking DNA, the TRBD1 call made by TCRdb goes unchecked. The CDR3 consists of 15 residues. The CDR3 spells CASSLEGQGQGGYTF.

The chain combines TRBV29-1 with TRBJ2-7; the TCRdb call, TRBD1, lacks DNA for checking. CDR3 size: 11 residues. Per germline, CDR1 SQVTM and CDR2 ANQGSEA. This CDR3 is CSVGEAREQYF.

The genes are TRBV18 and TRBJ1-1; the D call from TCRdb, TRBD1, cannot be confirmed without DNA. In germline, CDR1 is KGHSH, CDR2 LQKENI. This CDR3 region has 16 residues. The CDR3 is CASSPPRRTNNTEAFF.

The rearrangement joins TRBV19 to TRBJ2-7; the D gene TCRdb calls, TRBD1, cannot be checked with no DNA. Germline lookup yields CDR1 LNHDA and CDR2 SQIVND (reference sequence). This CDR3 spans 14 amino acids. CDR3 loop: CASSKSGQSYEQYF.

The V gene is TRBV12-3 or TRBV12-4, the J gene TRBJ2-7; there is no DNA to check the TCRdb D call of TRBD2. The CDR3 totals 14 residues. The CDR3 sequence: CASNYRGKPYEQYF.